This T cell receptor (beta chain) was identified in a study of cytomegalovirus exposure and HLA in healthy donors (dated by TCRdb to between 2016 and 2019). Regarding the study in general: In an earlier analysis of approximately 640 of the donors, 276 Gb of sequence data and 95 million to 130 million unique TCR beta sequences from 180 million or so T cells were reported. An early release covering roughly 640 HLA-typed donors comprised around 300 gigabases of sequencing data and tens of millions of unique TCR sequences. Among the approximately 430 genotyped donors, about 85% belonged to the genetic ancestry cluster associated with self-reported Caucasian donors. The aim of the study was to test whether cataloging public T cell receptors could identify signatures of past pathogen exposure. The T cell repertoires of around 670 subjects were profiled by immunosequencing and related to cytomegalovirus serostatus. Besides the first cohort of around 700 subjects, a separate validation cohort made up of about 120 different subjects was used. To predict cytomegalovirus infection status, the study brought together high-throughput TCR immunosequencing, statistical association of individual TCRs with disease status, and machine learning. To study patterns of TCR occurrence, a later analysis re-analyzed previously published TCR beta repertoires from 666 donors and added high-resolution HLA genotyping. In the later analysis, no new phenotypic data were used to find candidate immune exposures; instead, reliance was placed on TCR beta sequences and their occurrence across donors. An earlier analysis of around 540 of the donors applied high-throughput TCR beta sequencing to assess whether each TCR beta V gene segment acted as functional or pseudogenic. Donor age, sex, ethnicity and CMV serostatus were collected together with the repertoire data. In a later genetic analysis, genome-wide SNP genotypes for about three fifths of the 666 donors were used, and that subset was treated as a discovery cohort. Every repertoire in the discovery cohort had been generated on one and the same sequencing platform. HLA typing included class I and class II loci at four-digit resolution. The number of donors typed differed by locus, with roughly 620-640 for A, B, C, DRB1 and DQB1, more than 500 for DQA1, 606 for DPA1, and approximately 470 for DPB1. Because of strong linkage in the cohort, five DR-DQ haplotypes were treated as single units for association and clustering. Among 398 genotyped donors of the cohort, an average of about 240,000 unique TCR beta nucleotide sequences were sequenced per donor, roughly 20% of them non-productive.

The cohort was made up of hundreds of healthy bone marrow donors. Cohort members were all nominally healthy when sampled, although unrecorded immune exposures were likely present. The donor tested CMV seronegative and was one of the 352 seronegative cohort members. Every donor gave a peripheral blood sample, and the peripheral blood mononuclear cells from that sample were used for TCR beta sequencing. Genomic DNA was extracted from the blood cell samples with the Qiagen DNeasy Blood Extraction Kit. The library relied on the immunoSEQ multiplex PCR assay. A mixture of 60 forward primers for TCR Vbeta segments and 13 reverse primers for TCR Jbeta segments was used in the multiplex PCR. The CDR3 region of rearranged TCR beta genes was amplified from genomic DNA with a multiplex PCR assay. On the Illumina HiSeq System, the amplified TCR beta libraries were sequenced as 87-base-pair reads. As for the authors' bioinformatics: A later analysis counted some 80 million unique TCR beta chains across the approximately 700 repertoires, and 9 million to 14 million of these chains were shared by at least two donors. Raw reads were error-corrected and collapsed into unique sequences by a nearest-neighbor algorithm in which closely related sequences were merged to remove PCR and sequencing errors. V, D and J gene segments were assigned by aligning CDR3 sequences to IMGT reference sequences. Each retained sequence needed at least a six-nucleotide match to both a V gene segment and a J gene segment. Rearrangements were classified as productive when the CDR3 lacked stop codons and remained in frame with V and J, and all other rearrangements were classified as non-productive. CDR3 was defined according to IMGT convention as the region running from the second conserved V-encoded cysteine to the conserved J-encoded phenylalanine. The earlier analysis of about 500 of the donors excluded sequences that lacked an unambiguous match to a single V gene segment. An earlier analysis of about 590 of the donors classified V segments as functional when productive rearrangements were above 56.7% and as segregating when the standard deviation between donors was above 5%. To diagnose cytomegalovirus status from the catalog of TCR beta chain sequences, a statistical classification framework was built. V and J gene assignment, in a later analysis, came from comparing TCR nucleotide sequences with IMGT/GENE-DB human TR gene sequences. A later analysis assigned CDR3 sequences and most-parsimonious VDJ recombination scenarios with the TCRdist pipeline. In a later analysis, each TCR beta chain was defined by its CDR3 amino acid sequence together with its V-gene family, and reads without a unique V-gene family were excluded. As a way to deal with suspected cross-contamination and a sequencing artifact, a later analysis dropped hundreds of nucleotide sequences that were highly shared and had low generation probability. For each public chain, a later analysis derived a clonal expansion index from normalized ranks of inferred template counts within each repertoire. Generation probabilities in a later analysis came from a VDJ recombination model fitted to out-of-frame rearrangements, and those results were checked against IGoR. In a later analysis, TCR-TCR, TCR-HLA and TCR-CMV co-occurrence was scored with hypergeometric tests, and a repertoire-size bias correction was applied to TCR pairs. To estimate false discovery rates, a later analysis permuted the HLA or CMV assignments 20 times. In a later analysis, co-occurring TCRs were grouped using DBSCAN, with TCRdist sequence similarity added in when clustering inside HLA-allele-positive subsets. Co-occurrence clustering excluded repertoires with fewer than 30,000 or more than 120,000 public chains, plus five with anomalous nucleotide sharing. The table was pulled from immuneACCESS by TCRdb, which kept in-frame rearrangements only. Such tables lose some clones; where checked, under half of the loss comes from unresolved V genes, and the rest has no known cause. The V and J calls and clone size are taken from that table; D and trimming were inferred from the DNA. The sample table shows approximately 160,000 clones, and 77% are seen once. The top ten clonotypes cover approximately 1.6% of the sample.

Comment on this clone: It has no known antigen specificity. The sample holds no much larger clone one base away, and base qualities are not on file.

The junction shows trimming of 5 bases on V and 5 bases on J, and the gene matches do not reach 15 bases of it. From the cysteine up to the phenylalanine, the CDR3 has a length of 18 residues. The read is trimmed to its CDR3 DNA, 54 bases read in frame from base 1. Sequences SGHTA (CDR1) and FQGNSA (CDR2) are obtained from the germline V gene. The investigation overall reported the following: Most CMV-associated TCR beta chains appeared to be HLA-restricted in a later analysis, and the HLA associations seemed to be driven largely by CMV exposure. The authors suggested that the approach could potentially be extended to other disease states and immunological phenotypes. Because HLA typing was missing for some donors at each locus, association tests included only the typed subset. According to a later genetic analysis, donors in an Asian-associated ancestry cluster had fewer N-insertions in productive TCRs than the approximately 700-donor mean. For the cohort, immune exposure information was limited to CMV serostatus. The classifier was reported to diagnose cytomegalovirus status with high specificity and sensitivity in both the original cohort and the validation cohort. An association between a missense DCLRE1C variant and V-gene and J-gene trimming of TCR beta chains was found in a later genetic analysis and replicated in an independent cohort. In a later analysis, TCR association rates were found to vary across HLA loci, with the most associated TCRs seen for DRB1 alleles and the fewest for HLA-C alleles. In this cohort, only TCR beta chains were sequenced, and detectable features were limited by the absence of alpha or paired-chain data. Because counts were too low, roughly 16 rarely observed V segments, including chromosome 9 orphons, were excluded from the earlier analysis of 500 to 700 of the donors. In vitro tests confirmed that three of the cytomegalovirus-associated TCR beta chains recognize cytomegalovirus antigens. A cluster of highly shared sequence variants was judged likely to represent a technical artifact of the sequencing pipeline. In a later analysis, several top co-occurrence clusters were reported to appear linked to parvovirus B19, influenza, CMV and Epstein-Barr virus. Sequencing depth was assumed to be roughly uniform across donors in the presence/absence analyses, though that assumption may not hold. A further reported finding was that TCR beta sequences accurately predicted the HLA-A and HLA-B alleles for most subjects in the first cohort. Strong co-occurrence of HLA alleles, especially DR and DQ, made assigning TCR associations to individual alleles difficult. Some IMGT-functional V segments, including TRBV6-2 and TRBV6-3, could not be told apart with the 87-base-pair reads, so those segments were excluded. The study gave a list of about 170 TCR beta chains associated with cytomegalovirus. An earlier analysis of approximately 500 of the donors showed that most TCR beta V segments appeared in productive rearrangements either about 87% or about 30% of the time, which broadly matched IMGT annotations. Linkage disequilibrium might explain the correlated functional status among segregating V segments, but an unknown experimental factor could not be excluded. In a later analysis, HLA-associated TCR beta chains showed more clonal expansion and lower generation probabilities than non-associated chains that were equally common. Across donors, most TCR sequences were observed very rarely, whereas some public TCRs were present in many individuals. Specific HLA alleles were associated with 15,000 to 20,000 TCR beta sequences at a false discovery rate of 0.05 in a later analysis.

The V and J segments used are TRBV7-2 and TRBJ2-2, with 9 bases aligning to TRBD2. The TCR was taken from a woman aged 25 to 39 in good health and CMV-seronegative. Sequencing input: PBMCs. The CDR3 sequence is CASSAKGRLAGWTGELFF. The bases are TGTGCCAGCAGCGCCAAGGGGCGGCTAGCGGGATGGACCGGGGAGCTGTTTTTT.